This note documents a single TCR beta chain sequence. There is no known antigen for this receptor. No much larger clonotype is one base removed from it; base qualities were not supplied. Genomic DNA was extracted from sorted cells for sequencing of the TCRbeta CDR3 region. The immunoSEQ Assay was used for sequencing of TCRbeta CDR3 regions. The table was pulled from immuneACCESS by TCRdb, which kept in-frame rearrangements only. Such tables lose some clones; where checked, under half of the loss comes from unresolved V genes, and the rest has no known cause. In this sample the table shows 80,000 or so clones, 85% of which occur a single time. Roughly 2.3% of the sample lies in the top ten. These data belong to a study of OX40 agonist ivuxolimab in advanced cancers. Some background on the complete study: Ivuxolimab was an agonistic, fully human IgG2 monoclonal antibody directed against OX40 (CD134), a costimulatory receptor. Partial responses were achieved by three dose-escalation patients, of whom one had hepatocellular carcinoma and two had cutaneous melanoma. Patients were allowed to have had prior anti-PD-1, anti-PD-L1 or anti-CTLA-4 therapy, and 40% of the dose-escalation patients had been treated with checkpoint inhibitors. Intravenous ivuxolimab was administered to patients every 2 weeks at six dose levels: 0.01, 0.1, 0.3, 1.5, 3 and 10 mg/kg. Among the roughly 52 dose-escalation patients, around 19 had hepatocellular carcinoma, 15 melanoma, 9 renal cell carcinoma and 9 head and neck cancer. In the dose-escalation cohort, more than 75% of patients were male, and the mean age was roughly 60 years, with a range of roughly 20 to 80. The paper describes the monotherapy dose-escalation part (N = 52 patients) of the phase I trial of ivuxolimab. Peripheral TCRbeta sequencing aimed to test whether ivuxolimab altered TCR sequence diversity and caused clonal T-cell expansion.

The trial excluded patients who had a history of autoimmune disease or were on systemic immunosuppression. In every dose cohort, peripheral blood was drawn for TCR sequencing at baseline, cycle 4 day 1, and cycle 7 day 1. The samples were drawn from a first-in-human, open-label, multicenter phase I dose-escalation trial of ivuxolimab. The trial enrolled adults with locally advanced or metastatic head and neck squamous cell, hepatocellular, melanoma or renal cell carcinoma. Before TCR sequencing, CD4+ and CD8+ T cells were separately sorted from peripheral blood. Study-level results and caveats: On average, CD8+ T cells showed more expanded clones than CD4+ T cells after ivuxolimab. In the 0.1-3.0 mg/kg groups, partial responders had among the lowest normalized peripheral clonal expansion, particularly in CD8+ T cells. At doses of 0.1 to 3.0 mg/kg, clonal expansion of both CD4+ and CD8+ blood T cells was observed from baseline to week 6. Low levels of normalized T-cell clonal expansion were also shown by some nonresponding patients. Antigen specificity was not determined for the clonally expanded peripheral T cells.

Between the V and J ends, shortened by 1 base and 7 bases respectively, the junction contains 13 bases. From a lookup of the germline V gene, CDR1 and CDR2 are MDHEN and SYDVKM. Taken from cysteine to phenylalanine, the CDR3 has 15 residues. Of the read, only the CDR3 DNA is kept; its 45 bases are in frame from base 1. The clonotype was recovered from an adult with an advanced solid tumor such as melanoma, head and neck, liver or kidney cancer. The sequenced sample was CD4+ or CD8+ T cells sorted from blood, obtained in a trial of the OX40 agonist ivuxolimab. The rearrangement joined TRBV28 to TRBJ2-2; TRBD2 might be the D gene, on 5 matching bases. The CDR3: CASSLYERDGGELFF. The sequenced DNA: TGTGCCAGCAGTTTATACGAGAGGGATGGCGGGGAGCTGTTTTTT. Extended through the reference TRBV28 and TRBJ2-2 proteins, this CDR3 yields the full variable domain: DVKVTQSSRYLVKRTGEKVFLECVQDMDHENMFWYRQDPGLGLRLIYFSYDVKMKEKGDIPEGYSVSREKKERFSLILESASTNQTSMYLCASSLYERDGGELFFGEGSRLTVL.